This TCR beta chain stems from a study of cytomegalovirus exposure and HLA in healthy donors (dated by TCRdb to between 2016 and 2019). For the study in its entirety: An earlier analysis of about 530 of the donors reported 276 Gb of sequence data and approximately 120 million unique TCR beta sequences obtained from about 179 million T cells. All discovery cohort repertoires had been generated using a single sequencing platform. The study combined high-throughput TCR immunosequencing, statistical association of individual TCRs with disease status, and machine learning to predict cytomegalovirus infection status. Rather than drawing on any new phenotypic data, the later analysis identified candidate immune exposures from TCR beta sequences and the way those sequences occurred across donors. Besides the first cohort of approximately 710 subjects, a separate validation cohort made up of some 110 different subjects was used. The study aimed to test whether cataloging public T cell receptors could reveal signatures of past pathogen exposure. Across around 400 genotyped donors of the cohort, an average of roughly 250,000 unique TCR beta nucleotide sequences per donor were sequenced, and approximately 19% of those sequences were non-productive. The study used immunosequencing to profile the T cell repertoires of approximately 690 subjects and linked those repertoires to cytomegalovirus serostatus. Typing coverage varied by locus: roughly 629-630 donors for A, B, C, DRB1 and DQB1; approximately 500 for DQA1; around 570 for DPA1; under 490 for DPB1. A later analysis re-examined previously published TCR beta repertoires from hundreds of donors and added high-resolution HLA genotyping to investigate patterns of TCR occurrence. Donor age, sex, ethnicity and CMV serostatus were compiled together with the repertoire data. About 310 gigabases of sequencing data and tens of millions of unique TCR sequences were included in an early release covering about 700 HLA-typed donors. Genome-wide SNP genotypes for about 65% of the 666 donors were used in a later genetic analysis, which treated that subset as a discovery cohort. Among the 398 genotyped donors, around 79% belonged to the genetic ancestry cluster associated with self-reported Caucasian donors. HLA typing covered class I and class II loci at four-digit resolution. About 5 DR-DQ haplotypes were handled as single units for association and clustering, since linkage in the cohort was strong. To decide whether each TCR beta V gene segment behaved as functional or pseudogenic, an earlier analysis of some 600 of the donors relied on high-throughput TCR beta sequencing. The paper's findings and limits, for the study overall: Strong co-occurrence of HLA alleles, especially DR and DQ, made assigning TCR associations to individual alleles difficult. A cluster of highly shared sequence variants was judged likely to be a technical artifact of the sequencing pipeline. In this cohort, only TCR beta chains were sequenced, and detectable features were limited by the absence of alpha or paired-chain data. At a false discovery rate of 0.05, a later analysis linked under 20,000 TCR beta sequences to specific HLA alleles. Most TCR sequences were observed very rarely across donors, whereas some public TCRs were present in many individuals. Correlated functional status among segregating V segments might reflect linkage disequilibrium, but an unknown experimental factor could not be ruled out. HLA typing was unavailable for some donors at each locus, so association tests used only the typed subset. The authors suggested that the approach could potentially be extended to other disease states and immunological phenotypes. A later genetic analysis reported fewer N-insertions in productive TCRs among donors in an Asian-associated ancestry cluster than the roughly 700-donor mean. The only immune exposure information available for the cohort was CMV serostatus. V-gene and J-gene trimming of TCR beta chains was associated with a missense DCLRE1C variant in a later genetic analysis, and the association was replicated in an independent cohort. According to a later analysis, TCR association rates differed among HLA loci, with DRB1 alleles showing the most associated TCRs and HLA-C alleles showing the fewest. The classifier was reported to diagnose cytomegalovirus status with high specificity and sensitivity in both the original and validation cohorts. In a later analysis, HLA-associated TCR beta chains showed more clonal expansion and lower generation probabilities than non-associated chains that were equally common. A few of the identified cytomegalovirus-associated TCR beta chains were confirmed in vitro to be specific for cytomegalovirus antigens. Because the 87-base-pair reads could not distinguish some IMGT-functional V segments, including TRBV6-2 and TRBV6-3, those segments were excluded. A total of 150 to 200 TCR beta chains were listed by the study as associated with cytomegalovirus. In a later analysis, several top co-occurrence clusters were reported to appear linked to parvovirus B19, influenza, CMV and Epstein-Barr virus. A further reported finding was that TCR beta sequences accurately predicted the HLA-A and HLA-B alleles for most subjects in the first cohort. Sequencing depth was assumed to be roughly uniform across donors in the presence/absence analyses, though that assumption may not hold. In an earlier analysis of approximately 600 of the donors, most TCR beta V segments were observed in productive rearrangements about 90% or about 30% of the time, broadly matching IMGT annotations. A later analysis found that most CMV-associated TCR beta chains appeared HLA-restricted, with HLA associations seemingly driven largely by CMV exposure. Because counts were too low, seventeen rarely observed V segments, including chromosome 9 orphons, were excluded from the earlier analysis of under 650 of the donors.

The method behind the library was the immunoSEQ multiplex PCR assay. The multiplex PCR relied on a mix of 60 forward primers for TCR Vbeta segments and 13 reverse primers for TCR Jbeta segments. The CDR3 region of rearranged TCR beta genes was amplified from genomic DNA with a multiplex PCR assay. The amplified TCR beta libraries were sequenced on the Illumina HiSeq System as 87-base-pair reads. In the source study's methods: A later analysis tallied roughly 76 million unique TCR beta chains across the 650 to 750 repertoires, and approximately 12 million of those chains were shared by two or more donors. A nearest-neighbor algorithm error-corrected the raw reads and collapsed the reads into unique sequences, merging closely related sequences to remove PCR and sequencing errors. CDR3 sequences were aligned to IMGT reference sequences to assign V, D and J gene segments. For a sequence to be retained, at least a six-nucleotide match to both a V gene segment and a J gene segment was required. Rearrangements were called productive when the CDR3 lacked stop codons and stayed in frame with V and J; all others were non-productive. CDR3 was defined according to IMGT convention as the region running from the second conserved V-encoded cysteine to the conserved J-encoded phenylalanine. The earlier analysis of a few hundred of the donors excluded any sequence lacking an unambiguous match to a single V gene segment. An earlier analysis of over 450 of the donors classified V segments as functional when productive rearrangements were above 56.7% and as segregating when the standard deviation between donors was above 5%. A statistical classification framework was built for diagnosing cytomegalovirus status from the catalog of TCR beta chain sequences. In a later analysis, V and J genes were assigned by comparing TCR nucleotide sequences against IMGT/GENE-DB human TR gene sequences. Using the TCRdist pipeline, a later analysis assigned CDR3 sequences along with most-parsimonious VDJ recombination scenarios. A later analysis defined each TCR beta chain by its CDR3 amino acid sequence plus V-gene family, and excluded reads lacking a unique V-gene family. To address suspected cross-contamination and a sequencing artifact, a later analysis removed several hundred highly shared, low-generation-probability nucleotide sequences. In a later analysis, a clonal expansion index for each public chain was calculated from normalized within-repertoire ranks of inferred template counts. A later analysis computed generation probabilities with a VDJ recombination model fitted to out-of-frame rearrangements, and checked the results against IGoR. In a later analysis, hypergeometric tests were used to score TCR-TCR, TCR-HLA and TCR-CMV co-occurrence, with a repertoire-size bias correction applied to TCR pairs. False discovery rates were estimated in a later analysis by permuting HLA or CMV assignments 20 times. A later analysis grouped co-occurring TCRs with DBSCAN, adding TCRdist sequence similarity when clustering within HLA-allele-positive subsets. Repertoires with fewer than 30,000 or more than 120,000 public chains, plus five repertoires with anomalous nucleotide sharing, were excluded from co-occurrence clustering. The table comes from immuneACCESS by way of TCRdb, which keeps in-frame sequences with V and J called. Part of the clones is missing from these tables; in studies checked, under half for an unresolved V gene and the rest for unknown reasons. That table is the source of V, J and clone size, and D and trimming were worked out from the DNA. The table for this sample lists approximately 54,000 clones. The top ten clones comprise approximately 6.8% of the sample.

The cysteine opens and the phenylalanine closes a CDR3 of 17 amino acids. Just CDR3 DNA is preserved here, 51 bases in frame from base 1. Germline trimming amounts to 4 bases on V and 1 base on J, with 11 as the count of junction bases outside the gene matches. As encoded in the germline V gene (reference sequence), CDR1 is SGHNT while CDR2 is YYREEE. The cohort was made up of 666 healthy bone marrow donors. At the time of sampling, all cohort members were nominally healthy, though unrecorded immune exposures were likely present. The donor tested CMV seronegative and was one of the 352 seronegative cohort members. A peripheral blood sample was provided by each donor, and peripheral blood mononuclear cells were used for TCR beta sequencing. Genomic DNA extraction from the blood cell samples was performed with the Qiagen DNeasy Blood Extraction Kit. A word on this clone: It has no known antigen specificity.

This sequence originates from a woman aged 40 to 55 in good health and CMV-seronegative. The sequence is built from TRBV5-4 and TRBJ1-2, and TRBD1 aligns with 9 junction nucleotides. Sequencing input: PBMCs. The encoded CDR3 is CASSPWWDRAGNYGYTF. The base sequence is TGTGCCAGCAGCCCGTGGTGGGACAGGGCTGGTAACTATGGCTACACCTTC.